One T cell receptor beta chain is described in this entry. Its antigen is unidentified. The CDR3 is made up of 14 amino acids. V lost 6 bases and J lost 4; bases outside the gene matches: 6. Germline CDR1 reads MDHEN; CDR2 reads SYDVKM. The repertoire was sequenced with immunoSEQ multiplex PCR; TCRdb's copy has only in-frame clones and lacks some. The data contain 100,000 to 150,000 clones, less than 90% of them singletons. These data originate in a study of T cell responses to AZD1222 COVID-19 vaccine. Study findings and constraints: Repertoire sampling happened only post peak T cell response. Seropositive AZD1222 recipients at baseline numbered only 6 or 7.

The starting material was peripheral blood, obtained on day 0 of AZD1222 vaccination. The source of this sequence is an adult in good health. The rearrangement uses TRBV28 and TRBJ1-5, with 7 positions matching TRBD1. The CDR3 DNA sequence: TGTGCCAGCAGGATGGGGACAGAGAATCAGCCCCAGCATTTT. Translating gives CASRMGTENQPQHF. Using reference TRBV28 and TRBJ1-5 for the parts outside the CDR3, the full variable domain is DVKVTQSSRYLVKRTGEKVFLECVQDMDHENMFWYRQDPGLGLRLIYFSYDVKMKEKGDIPEGYSVSREKKERFSLILESASTNQTSMYLCASRMGTENQPQHFGDGTRLSIL.